A single sample is the source of the 31 T cell receptor beta chains below, sequenced in a study of OX40 agonist ivuxolimab in advanced cancers. Clones were read by immunoSEQ multiplex PCR, and TCRdb kept only the in-frame ones, dropping some. In the table there are around 19,000 clones, around 78% of which are singletons. The sequencing here drew on CD4+ or CD8+ T cells sorted from blood, taken in a trial of the OX40 agonist ivuxolimab. The source is an adult with an advanced solid tumor such as melanoma, head and neck, liver or kidney cancer.

The chain recombines TRBV18 with TRBJ1-2; no clear D gene. The germline gives CDR1 KGHSH, CDR2 LQKENI. V was pared by 3 bases and J by 2 bases, with 16 bases between. This CDR3 is built from 16 residues. CDR3 coding DNA: TGTGCCAGCTCACCGGCGGCGCGGGAATCAAACTATGGCTACACCTTC. This gives the protein CASSPAARESNYGYTF. The variable domain in full, completed from reference TRBV18 and TRBJ1-2, reads NAGVMQNPRHLVRRRGQEARLRCSPMKGHSHVYWYRQLPEEGLKFMVYLQKENIIDESGMPKERFSAEFPKEGPSILRIQQVVRGDSAAYFCASSPAARESNYGYTFGSGTRLTVV.

The chain is built from TRBV6-5 and TRBJ2-5, with D possibly being TRBD1 (6 bases). Matching the DNA end better, TRBJ2-7 makes the J call doubtful. Germline CDR1 and CDR2: MNHEY and SVGAGI. This CDR3 is 15 amino acids long. Here the CDR3 reads CASSSTSGQFYEQYF. The CDR3 region has the DNA TGTGCCAGCAGTTCAACATCCGGACAGTTTTACGAGCAGTACTTC.

V is TRBV18 and J is TRBJ1-2, with 8 bases identical to TRBD1. The V gene's germline CDR1 is KGHSH and CDR2 LQKENI. The ends lost 2 bases at V and 7 bases at J; junction bases unmatched: 15. The CDR3 is 17 residues long. This CDR3 reads CASSPIPPRTGRVGYTF. In nucleotides, the CDR3 is TGTGCCAGCTCACCAATACCACCTCGGACAGGGCGTGTTGGCTACACCTTC.

The J gene is TRBJ1-1, the V gene TRBV7-3; D is uncertain. The V gene lost 0 bases and the J gene lost 0 bases, with 11 bases spanning the gap. The CDR3 has 16 amino acids. Per the germline V gene, CDR1 is SGHTA and CDR2 is FQGTGA. This chain's CDR3 is CASSLTGEQLNTEAFF. The CDR3 coding sequence is TGTGCCAGCAGCTTAACGGGAGAACAATTGAACACTGAAGCTTTCTTT.

J is TRBJ1-3 and V is TRBV9; D is unresolved. The CDR3 spans 15 residues. V was cut by 0 bases and J by 1 base, with 8 bases left in between. The germline V gene has CDR1 SGDLS and CDR2 YYNGEE. The CDR3 DNA reads TGTGCCAGCAGCGTAGGGGATGGATCTGGAAACACCATATATTTT. Its translation: CASSVGDGSGNTIYF.

The chain recombines TRBV11-2 with TRBJ2-5; D is unclear. Germline CDR1 reads SGHAT; CDR2 reads FQNNGV. CDR3 length: 15 residues. V lost 4 bases, J lost 4 bases, and 16 bases lay in between. The CDR3 sequence is CASSSQPTSGETQYF. The CDR3 nucleotides read TGTGCCAGCAGCTCCCAACCCACCTCAGGAGAGACCCAGTACTTC.

The chain couples TRBV15 to TRBJ2-6; D remains ambiguous. The germline CDR1 and CDR2 sequences are LNHNV and YYDKDF (reference sequence). Trimming took off 3 bases at V and 0 bases at J, with 6 bases between the two ends. The CDR3 has 15 residues. The CDR3, as DNA: TGTGCCACCAGCAGTAAGGTCTCTGGGGCCAACGTCCTGACTTTC. Residues: CATSSKVSGANVLTF. Drawing the rest from reference TRBV15 and TRBJ2-6, the complete variable domain is DAMVIQNPRYQVTQFGKPVTLSCSQTLNHNVMYWYQQKSSQAPKLLFHYYDKDFNNEADTPDNFQSRRPNTSFCFLDIRSPGLGDTAMYLCATSSKVSGANVLTFGAGSRLTVL.

V and J are TRBV14 and TRBJ2-3, with D unclear. The CDR3 loop spans 15 amino acids. Trimming removed 0 bases at V and 2 bases at J, with 9 bases between. CDR1 is SGHDN and CDR2 is FVKESK in the germline V gene. The CDR3 loop is CASSQEPRNTDTQYF. CDR3 coding DNA: TGTGCCAGCAGCCAAGAGCCCCGAAACACAGATACGCAGTATTTT.

The V and J genes are TRBV6-1 and TRBJ1-4; the D is unclear. V lost 5 bases to trimming and J lost 0 bases, with 10 bases between them. Germline values: CDR1 MNHNS, CDR2 SASEGT. CDR3 length: 15 amino acids. The CDR3, as DNA: TGTGCCAGCAGTTCGACACAGACAACTAATGAAAAACTGTTTTTT. Translating gives CASSSTQTTNEKLFF.

This chain connects TRBV19 to TRBJ1-1, with a tentative D call TRBD1 (5 bases). This CDR3 region has 14 residues. The V end lost 2 bases, the J end lost 6 bases, and 13 bases lay between the germline ends. Looked up from germline, CDR1 is LNHDA and CDR2 is SQIVND (reference sequence). The CDR3: CASSIWGLDAEAFF. The CDR3 DNA sequence: TGTGCCAGTAGTATATGGGGGTTAGACGCTGAAGCTTTCTTT. Full variable domain (outside the CDR3, taken from reference TRBV19 and TRBJ1-1): DGGITQSPKYLFRKEGQNVTLSCEQNLNHDAMYWYRQDPGQGLRLIYYSQIVNDFQKGDIAEGYSVSREKKESFPLTVTSAQKNPTAFYLCASSIWGLDAEAFFGQGTRLTVV.

A few counts support this clone. The chain's CDR3 is CASSQELISPLHF. In nucleotides, the CDR3 is TGCGCCAGCAGCCAAGAGTTGATTTCACCCCTCCACTTT. The genes are TRBV4-1 and TRBJ1-6; D is unclear. CDR3 size: 13 residues. Germline V gene data show CDR1 as MGHRA and CDR2 as YSYEKL. Deletions cut 0 bases from V and 9 bases from J, with 6 bases between.

This clone was counted a few times. The chain recombines TRBV2 with TRBJ1-5; D remains ambiguous. Per germline, CDR1 SNHLY and CDR2 FYNNEI. Trimming cost V 6 bases and J 9 bases, with 9 bases left between them. The CDR3 is 11 amino acids. CDR3 sequence (DNA): TGTGCCAGCAGGAATGGTTGGCCCCAGCATTTT. The encoded protein is CASRNGWPQHF.

Only a few counts were recorded for this clone. The rearrangement joins TRBV20-1 to TRBJ1-1; D is undetermined. Germline CDR1 is DFQATT and CDR2 is SNEGSKA (reference sequence). The CDR3 sequence is 11 residues long. Trimming removed 1 base from V and 5 bases from J, with 5 bases in between. The DNA for the CDR3 is TGCAGTGCTAGAGGGGGAACTGAAGCTTTCTTT. Residues: CSARGGTEAFF.

The chain uses TRBV6-1 and TRBJ1-1; TRBD1 might be the D (5 bases). Germline loops: CDR1 MNHNS, CDR2 SASEGT. Trimming cost V 1 base and J 8 bases, with 5 bases left between them. This CDR3 region has 11 residues. This CDR3 is CASSEDREAFF. CDR3 DNA sequence: TGTGCCAGCAGTGAAGACAGGGAAGCTTTCTTT.

The gene calls are TRBV4-1 and TRBJ2-7; D remains unclear. CDR1 is MGHRA and CDR2 is YSYEKL in the germline V gene. V lost 3 bases to trimming and J lost 2 bases, with 14 bases between them. The length of the CDR3 is 15 residues. Here the CDR3 reads CASSQIPDQAYEQYF. In nucleotides, the CDR3 is TGCGCCAGCAGCCAGATACCGGACCAAGCCTACGAGCAGTACTTC.

By its share, this clone is medium-sized (0.01 to 0.1%). The chain uses TRBV2 and TRBJ2-7, with 11 bases lining up with TRBD1. The CDR3 has 15 residues. The germline gives CDR1 SNHLY, CDR2 FYNNEI. V lost 4 bases and J lost 6; bases outside the gene matches: 8. In DNA, the CDR3 is TGTGCCAGCAGTGGTCTAGGACAGGGGGCGCGCGAGCAGTACTTC. It codes for CASSGLGQGAREQYF.

The rearrangement links TRBV6-1 to TRBJ1-5, with unresolved D. CDR3 length equals 12 residues. Germline values: CDR1 MNHNS, CDR2 SASEGT. Trimming took off 4 bases at V and 4 bases at J, with 5 bases between the two ends. Here the CDR3 DNA reads TGTGCCAGCAGTGCTCCAAATCAGCCCCAGCATTTT. Its protein is CASSAPNQPQHF.

The chain carries TRBV21-1 and TRBJ2-5; the DNA was not used to check the table's D call, TRBD2. The tail of the sequence fits TRBJ2-7 better, so the J call may be wrong. TRBV21-1 is classified as a pseudogene. CDR3 length: 17 residues. The CDR3 coding sequence is TGTGCCAGCAGCAAAGGGGAGCGGAGGGGTCCCTCCTACGAGCAGTACTTC. Protein sequence: CASSKGERRGPSYEQYF.

The gene calls are TRBV7-9 and TRBJ2-1, with 7 bases identical to TRBD1. Germline lookup yields CDR1 SEHNR and CDR2 FQNEAQ (reference sequence). The CDR3 spans 15 residues. Trimming removed 3 bases from V and 3 bases from J; junction bases left unmatched: 5. The CDR3 spells CASSLGDSLYNEQFF. CDR3 in DNA: TGTGCCAGCAGCTTGGGGGACAGTCTCTACAATGAGCAGTTCTTC.

V usage is TRBV5-6 and J usage is TRBJ2-5; 9 bases line up with TRBD2. The V gene end was trimmed by 0 bases and the J gene end by 0 bases; junction bases not matched to a gene: 3. The CDR3 is made up of 16 amino acids. CDR1 and CDR2 (germline): SGHDT, YYEEEE. CDR3 loop: CASSLGRLADQETQYF. CDR3 nucleotide sequence: TGTGCCAGCAGCTTGGGCCGACTAGCGGACCAAGAGACCCAGTACTTC.

The genes are TRBV2 and TRBJ1-3; 9 nucleotides line up with TRBD1. CDR1 is SNHLY, CDR2 FYNNEI, per germline. V shed 4 bases and J 0 bases; nucleotides not matched to a gene: 10. The CDR3 contains 18 residues. CDR3 DNA sequence: TGTGCCAGCAGTGGGACAGGGGTATTGGGAATCTCTGGAAACACCATATATTTT. Its translation is CASSGTGVLGISGNTIYF.

There are a few counts of this clone. V usage is TRBV27 and J usage is TRBJ1-1; D is undetermined. This CDR3 contains 12 residues. Trimming stripped 7 bases from V and 5 bases from J, with 11 bases between. CDR1 and CDR2 from the germline V gene are MNHEY and SMNVEV (reference sequence). CDR3 nucleotide sequence: TGTGCCAGCACCCTAGGGTTGACTGAAGCTTTCTTT. The encoded protein is CASTLGLTEAFF.

This sequence joins TRBV7-2 and TRBJ1-2; D perhaps matches TRBD1 (6 bases). V was clipped by 0 bases and J by 5 bases, with 13 bases between them. The germline V gene encodes CDR1 SGHTA and CDR2 FQGNSA. The CDR3 totals 15 residues. The CDR3 DNA follows: TGTGCCAGCAGCTTAGCGCCGGGGGCTCAGTATGGCTACACCTTC. Translating it yields CASSLAPGAQYGYTF. Looking up the rest from reference TRBV7-2 and TRBJ1-2 gives the full variable domain: GAGVSQSPSNKVTEKGKDVELRCDPISGHTALYWYRQSLGQGLEFLIYFQGNSAPDKSGLPSDRFSAERTGGSVSTLTIQRTQQEDSAVYLCASSLAPGAQYGYTFGSGTRLTVV.

This chain links TRBV13 with TRBJ2-2, with a tentative D call TRBD2 (6 bases). Trimming pared 3 bases from V and 13 bases from J, leaving 15 bases between. CDR1 and CDR2 (germline): PRHDT, FYEKMQ (reference sequence). This CDR3 spans 13 amino acids. The CDR3 coding sequence is TGTGCCAGCAGCTTGGGTGACCGGGGAGGGCTGTTTTTT. As protein: CASSLGDRGGLFF.

This clone was seen just once. Relative to the germline gene, one junction end is altered; a read error may explain this. The chain uses TRBV7-3 and TRBJ1-1; TRBD1 matches at 9 bases. This CDR3 is 15 amino acids long. Germline assignment: CDR1 SGHTA and CDR2 FQGTGA. DNA of the CDR3: TGTGCCAGCAGCCTAACCGGGACAGGGACCACTGAAGCTTTCTTT. Protein product: CASSLTGTGTTEAFF.

The genes are TRBV28 and TRBJ2-3; possibly TRBD1 for D (6 bases). CDR1 and CDR2 (germline): MDHEN, SYDVKM. V was cut by 6 bases and J by 2 bases, with 15 bases left in between. This CDR3 comprises 15 residues. This CDR3 is CASRIQGGDTDTQYF. In DNA, the CDR3 is TGTGCCAGCAGAATACAGGGTGGGGACACAGATACGCAGTATTTT.

The table lists this clone with a few counts. The chain is built from TRBV10-1 and TRBJ1-2; tentative D call: TRBD1 (5 bases). The CDR3 extends over 13 amino acids. Trimming removed 6 bases at V and 0 bases at J, with 8 bases between. The germline V gene has CDR1 WNHNN and CDR2 SYGVQD (reference sequence). CDR3 sequence (DNA): TGCGCCAGCAGACAGACAGCTAACTATGGCTACACCTTC. Encoded protein: CASRQTANYGYTF.

This chain links TRBV7-2 with TRBJ2-5; D ambiguous. Per germline, CDR1 SGHTA and CDR2 FQGNSA. The CDR3 is made up of 12 amino acids. Trimming stripped 4 bases from V and 13 bases from J, with 16 bases between. CDR3 DNA sequence: TGTGCCAGCAGCTCCCCCCTTGGGGTCCGGTACTTC. Translation: CASSSPLGVRYF.

This chain joins TRBV11-2 and TRBJ2-2; the D gene is possibly TRBD2 (6 bases). Germline V CDR1 and CDR2: SGHAT, FQNNGV. V gave up 0 bases and J gave up 2 bases, with 10 bases separating them. The CDR3 spans 16 residues. The CDR3 loop reads CASSLEASVNTGELFF. As DNA, the CDR3 is TGTGCCAGCAGCTTAGAAGCTAGCGTAAACACCGGGGAGCTGTTTTTT.

This clone has a handful of counts. The chain carries TRBV6-5 and TRBJ1-5, with 10 nucleotides matching TRBD1. CDR3 size: 15 residues. The V gene end was trimmed by 4 bases and the J gene end by 4 bases; junction bases not matched to a gene: 4. Germline CDR1 reads MNHEY; CDR2 reads SVGAGI. Here the CDR3 reads CASSWGQGRNQPQHF. The CDR3 DNA is TGTGCCAGCAGTTGGGGACAGGGGAGGAATCAGCCCCAGCATTTT.

V and J are TRBV2 and TRBJ2-3; D possibly uses TRBD1 or TRBD2 (6 bases each). Trimming left V 9 bases short and J 2 bases short, with 12 bases between. Germline lookup yields CDR1 SNHLY and CDR2 FYNNEI. The CDR3 is 13 amino acids. CDR3 in amino acids: CASQRGVTDTQYF. DNA of the CDR3: TGTGCCAGTCAAAGGGGGGTCACAGATACGCAGTATTTT.